These 20 T cell receptor beta chains share one sample of origin, sequenced in a study of neurological immune-mediated disorders. MiXCR, run by TCRdb on the 5' RACE reads, gives a single entry per CDR3 protein. In the table there are 60,000 to 85,000 distinct CDR3 sequences, roughly 4.4% of which are singletons. Sequenced sample: PBMCs. The receptors stem from a woman aged 70-85 years with multiple sclerosis.

Remarks on this clonotype: This may come from a read error, since a much larger clone is one base off. The chain uses TRBV7-9 and TRBJ2-4; D perhaps matches TRBD2 (7 bases). The CDR3 consists of 10 residues. V lost 9 bases to trimming and J lost 13 bases, with 13 bases between them. Germline V gives CDR1 SEHNR, CDR2 FQNEAQ (reference sequence). The CDR3 loop is CARSGTRQYF. As DNA, the CDR3 is TGTGCCAGAAGCGGGACAAGGCAGTACTTC.

There are many counts of this clonotype. The chain employs TRBV29-1 and TRBJ2-6; maybe TRBD2 (5 bases). Germline V lookup: CDR1 SQVTM, CDR2 ANQGSEA. V was pared by 3 bases and J by 4 bases, with 10 bases between. CDR3 length equals 14 residues. CDR3: CSVDREAGANVLTF. The CDR3 bases are TGCAGCGTTGACCGGGAAGCCGGGGCCAACGTCCTGACTTTC.

In its sample, this clonotype was seen many times. V is TRBV5-1 and J is TRBJ2-3; D remains unclear. This CDR3 comprises 14 residues. V lost 1 base to trimming and J lost 2 bases, with 8 bases between them. Germline CDR1 SGHRS, CDR2 YFSETQ. The CDR3 sequence is CASSLRSATDTQYF. The CDR3 DNA sequence: TGCGCCAGCAGCTTGCGGAGCGCCACAGATACGCAGTATTTT.

J is TRBJ2-6 and V is TRBV10-1, with unresolved D. CDR3 size: 17 residues. Trimming removed 0 bases at V and 0 bases at J, with 9 bases between. Looked up from germline, CDR1 is WNHNN and CDR2 is SYGVQD (reference sequence). CDR3 in amino acids: CASSESRTISGANVLTF. The CDR3, as DNA: TGCGCCAGCAGTGAGTCGCGCACAATCTCTGGGGCCAACGTCCTGACTTTC.

Turning to this clonotype: An end of the junction differs from the germline gene, which may be a read error. The chain joins TRBV7-7 to TRBJ2-1; D perhaps matches TRBD2 (5 bases). The CDR3 extends over 16 amino acids. The germline gives CDR1 SSHAT, CDR2 FNYEAQ (reference sequence). CDR3 protein: CASSLVAGLSYNEQFF. The CDR3 DNA is TGTGCTAGCAGCCTAGTCGCGGGCCTCTCCTACAATGAGCAGTTCTTC.

This clonotype appeared many times. DNA for the CDR3: TGTGCCAGCAGCCTAAACAGGGCGGCGGGGAATGAGCAGTTCTTC. It specifies CASSLNRAAGNEQFF. The rearrangement uses TRBV7-2 and TRBJ2-1; perhaps D is TRBD1 or TRBD2 (6 bases each). Germline V gene sequence: CDR1 SGHTA, CDR2 FQGNSA. This CDR3 has 15 residues. V was clipped by 5 bases and J by 7 bases, with 18 bases between them. The variable domain in full, completed from reference TRBV7-2 and TRBJ2-1, reads GAGVSQSPSNKVTEKGKDVELRCDPISGHTALYWYRQSLGQGLEFLIYFQGNSAPDKSGLPSDRFSAERTGGSVSTLTIQRTQQEDSAVYLCASSLNRAAGNEQFFGPGTRLTVL.

This clonotype was detected many times. The chain uses TRBV3-1 and TRBJ1-2; D call uncertain. The CDR3 sequence is 17 residues long. Germline assignment: CDR1 LGHDT and CDR2 YNNKEL (reference sequence). V lost 1 base and J lost 6, with 21 bases in between. This CDR3 is CASSQGATLTLPHGYTF. For the CDR3, the DNA is TGTGCCAGCAGCCAAGGGGCGACTCTGACACTTCCACATGGCTACACCTTC.

This clonotype has ten or more counts. V and J are TRBV10-3 and TRBJ1-4; TRBD1 matches at 7 bases. The V gene end was trimmed by 3 bases and the J gene end by 2 bases; junction bases not matched to a gene: 3. Per germline, CDR1 ENHRY and CDR2 SYGVKD. This CDR3 region has 15 residues. For the CDR3, the DNA is TGTGCCATCAGTGACTCAGGGGGGACTAATGAAAAACTGTTTTTT. It is translated as CAISDSGGTNEKLFF.

In its sample, this clonotype was seen many times. The rearrangement links TRBV10-3 to TRBJ2-5, with 8 bases that match TRBD1. CDR1 is ENHRY, CDR2 SYGVKD, per germline. Trimming took 7 bases from V and 2 from J; bases not matched to a gene: 3. This CDR3 has 13 amino acids. The CDR3 is CAITGQVQETQYF. The DNA for the CDR3 is TGTGCCATCACGGGACAGGTTCAAGAGACCCAGTACTTC.

At least ten counts were recorded for this clonotype. The rearrangement joins TRBV12-3 or TRBV12-4 to TRBJ1-5; a weak D match, TRBD1 (5 bases). CDR3 length: 14 amino acids. V dropped 1 base and J dropped 7 bases, with 11 bases sitting between them. DNA of the CDR3: TGTGCCAGCAGTTTAGGATGGGGCGGCCAGCCCCAGCATTTT. Amino acids: CASSLGWGGQPQHF.

This clonotype showed up just a few times. V is TRBV12-3 or TRBV12-4 and J is TRBJ2-1, with D perhaps TRBD2 (7 bases). V was clipped by 6 bases and J by 6 bases, with 12 bases between them. The CDR3 spans 13 residues. The CDR3, as DNA: TGTGCCAGCAGACGGGGAGGGGGCAATGAGCAGTTCTTC. It codes for CASRRGGGNEQFF.

This clonotype showed up many times. The chain combines TRBV20-1 with TRBJ1-5; TRBD1 matches at 7 bases. This CDR3 has 13 residues. With 5 bases clipped from V and 2 bases from J, the junction kept 3 bases outside the gene matches. Germline CDR1 is DFQATT and CDR2 is SNEGSKA (reference sequence). CDR3 protein: CSADTGGNQPQHF. CDR3 nucleotide sequence: TGCAGTGCTGATACAGGGGGCAATCAGCCCCAGCATTTT.

In its sample, this clonotype was seen many times. This chain connects TRBV5-1 to TRBJ2-1; D not resolved. V lost 4 bases and J lost 7, with 9 bases in between. Germline V lookup: CDR1 SGHRS, CDR2 YFSETQ. The CDR3 extends over 12 amino acids. The CDR3 loop reads CASSLPKNEQFF. In DNA form, the CDR3 reads TGCGCCAGCAGCCTACCGAAGAATGAGCAGTTCTTC.

This clonotype was counted at least ten times. The rearrangement uses TRBV4-1 and TRBJ2-5; D is unclear. CDR1 and CDR2 from the germline V gene are MGHRA and YSYEKL. V was trimmed by 0 bases and J by 1 base, leaving 9 bases between them. CDR3 length: 15 residues. CDR3 amino acids: CASSQDPSGQETQYF. CDR3 DNA: TGCGCCAGCAGCCAAGATCCTTCAGGCCAAGAGACCCAGTACTTC.

Ten or more counts support this clonotype. V gene TRBV6-6 combines with J gene TRBJ2-2, with no clear D. CDR1 is MNHNY and CDR2 is SVGAGI in the germline V gene (reference sequence). Trimming removed 0 bases from V and 8 bases from J, with 4 bases in between. The CDR3 length is 12 residues. The CDR3 sequence: CASSYSGGELFF. CDR3 in DNA: TGTGCCAGCAGTTACTCGGGAGGGGAGCTGTTTTTT.

This clonotype showed up many times. The chain combines TRBV10-3 with TRBJ1-2; TRBD1 might be the D (6 bases). Germline CDR1 reads ENHRY; CDR2 reads SYGVKD. CDR3 length: 13 amino acids. V lost 11 bases and J lost 0, with 13 bases in between. The CDR3 is CALWGGSNYGYTF. In DNA, the CDR3 is TGTGCCCTATGGGGGGGCTCTAACTATGGCTACACCTTC.

This clonotype appeared many times. The J gene is TRBJ2-3, the V gene TRBV7-2, with D maybe TRBD2 (5 bases). CDR3 length: 15 residues. The ends were cut back, 5 bases at V and 4 bases at J, with 16 bases in the middle. The germline V gene has CDR1 SGHTA and CDR2 FQGNSA. In DNA form, the CDR3 reads TGTGCCAGCAGCCAGACCTGGGCGGGCTCAGATACGCAGTATTTT. As protein: CASSQTWAGSDTQYF.

CDR3 sequence: CSVSRTGIAKNIQYF. In nucleotides, the CDR3 is TGCAGCGTTAGCAGGACAGGTATAGCCAAAAACATTCAGTACTTC. The chain is built from TRBV29-1 and TRBJ2-4, with 7 bases aligning to TRBD1. CDR3 size: 15 residues. Germline values: CDR1 SQVTM, CDR2 ANQGSEA. V gave up 5 bases and J gave up 0 bases; unmatched junction bases: 7.

This clonotype was counted many times. The chain carries TRBV7-2 and TRBJ1-4; D uncertain. V gave up 2 bases and J gave up 0 bases, with 7 bases separating them. The germline V gene has CDR1 SGHTA and CDR2 FQGNSA. This CDR3 is 15 amino acids long. The CDR3 loop is CASSLSHSTNEKLFF. The CDR3 nucleotides read TGTGCCAGCAGCTTATCGCACTCAACTAATGAAAAACTGTTTTTT.

This clonotype was counted only a few times. The chain recombines TRBV27 with TRBJ2-7; D not resolved. This CDR3 is built from 16 residues. V dropped 4 bases and J dropped 4 bases, with 20 bases sitting between them. CDR1 MNHEY and CDR2 SMNVEV come from the germline V gene (reference sequence). The CDR3 sequence is CASSSPVGSLGYEQYF. The CDR3 nucleotides are TGTGCCAGCAGTTCACCGGTGGGTTCCTTAGGTTACGAGCAGTACTTC.